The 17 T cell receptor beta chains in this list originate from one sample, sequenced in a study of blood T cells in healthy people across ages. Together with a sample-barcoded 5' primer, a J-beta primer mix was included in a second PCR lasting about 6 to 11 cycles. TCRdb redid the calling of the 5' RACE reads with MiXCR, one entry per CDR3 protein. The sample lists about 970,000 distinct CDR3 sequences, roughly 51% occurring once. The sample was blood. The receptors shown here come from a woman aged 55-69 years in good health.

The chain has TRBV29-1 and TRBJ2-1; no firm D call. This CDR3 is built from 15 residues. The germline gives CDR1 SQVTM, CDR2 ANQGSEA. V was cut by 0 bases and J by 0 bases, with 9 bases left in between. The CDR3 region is CSVEDRFSSYNEQFF. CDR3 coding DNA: TGCAGCGTTGAAGATCGCTTCAGCTCCTACAATGAGCAGTTCTTC.

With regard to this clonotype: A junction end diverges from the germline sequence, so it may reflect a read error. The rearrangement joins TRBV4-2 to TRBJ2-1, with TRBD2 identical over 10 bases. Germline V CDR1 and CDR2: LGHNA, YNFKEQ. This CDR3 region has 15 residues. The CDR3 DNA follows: TGTGCCAGCACCCAAGCACTAGCGGGGTACAATGAGCAGTTCTTC. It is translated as CASTQALAGYNEQFF.

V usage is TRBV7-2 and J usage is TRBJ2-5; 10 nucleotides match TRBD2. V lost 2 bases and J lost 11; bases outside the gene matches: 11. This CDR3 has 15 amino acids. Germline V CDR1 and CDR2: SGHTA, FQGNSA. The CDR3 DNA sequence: TGTGCCAGCAGCTTAACCCTAGCGGGAGAACGGGAGCAGTACTTC. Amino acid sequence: CASSLTLAGEREQYF. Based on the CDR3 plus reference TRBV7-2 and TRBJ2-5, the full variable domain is GAGVSQSPSNKVTEKGKDVELRCDPISGHTALYWYRQSLGQGLEFLIYFQGNSAPDKSGLPSDRFSAERTGGSVSTLTIQRTQQEDSAVYLCASSLTLAGEREQYFGPGTRLLVL.

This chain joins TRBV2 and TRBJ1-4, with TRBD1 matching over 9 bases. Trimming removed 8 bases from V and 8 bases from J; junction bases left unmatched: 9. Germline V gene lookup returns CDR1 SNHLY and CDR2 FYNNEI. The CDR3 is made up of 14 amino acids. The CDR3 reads CASFETGGHEKLFF. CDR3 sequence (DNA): TGTGCCAGCTTCGAGACAGGGGGGCACGAAAAACTGTTTTTT.

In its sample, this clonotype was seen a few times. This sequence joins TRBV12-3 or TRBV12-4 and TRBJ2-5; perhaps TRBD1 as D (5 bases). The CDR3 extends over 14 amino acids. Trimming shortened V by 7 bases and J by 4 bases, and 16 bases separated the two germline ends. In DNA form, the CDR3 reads TGTGCCAGCAAAGCAGGGTTTATTAGAGAGACCCAGTACTTC. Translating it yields CASKAGFIRETQYF.

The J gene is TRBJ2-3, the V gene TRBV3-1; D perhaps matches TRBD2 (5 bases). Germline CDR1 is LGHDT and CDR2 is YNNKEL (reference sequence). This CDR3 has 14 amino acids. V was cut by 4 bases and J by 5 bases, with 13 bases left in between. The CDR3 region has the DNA TGTGCCAGCAGCCCCTGGCTAGCTGGAGATACGCAGTATTTT. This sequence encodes CASSPWLAGDTQYF.

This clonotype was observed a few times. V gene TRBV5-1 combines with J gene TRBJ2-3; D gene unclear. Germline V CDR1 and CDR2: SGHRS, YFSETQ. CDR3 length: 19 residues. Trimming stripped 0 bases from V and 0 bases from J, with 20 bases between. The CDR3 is CASSLEFVSPRVSTDTQYF. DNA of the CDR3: TGCGCCAGCAGCTTGGAATTCGTAAGTCCCAGAGTTAGCACAGATACGCAGTATTTT.

In DNA form, the CDR3 reads TGTGCCAGCAGCTTGGCGGGAGGGGGGAGAATGTACAATGAGCAGTTCTTC. It translates to CASSLAGGGRMYNEQFF. The J gene is TRBJ2-1, the V gene TRBV7-9; 9 nucleotides align to TRBD2. V lost 3 bases to trimming and J lost 4 bases; unmatched junction nucleotides: 10. The germline gives CDR1 SEHNR, CDR2 FQNEAQ (reference sequence). The CDR3 is 17 amino acids.

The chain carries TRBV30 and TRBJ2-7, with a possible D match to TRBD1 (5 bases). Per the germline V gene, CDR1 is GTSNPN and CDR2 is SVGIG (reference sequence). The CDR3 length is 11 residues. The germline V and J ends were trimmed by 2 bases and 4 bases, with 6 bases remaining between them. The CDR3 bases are TGTGCCTGGAGTCAGGGATACGAGCAGTACTTC. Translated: CAWSQGYEQYF.

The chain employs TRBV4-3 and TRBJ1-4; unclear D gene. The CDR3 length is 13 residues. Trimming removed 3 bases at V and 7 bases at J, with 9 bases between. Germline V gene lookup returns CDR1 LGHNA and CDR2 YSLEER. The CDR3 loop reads CASSHNFPEKLFF. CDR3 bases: TGCGCCAGCAGCCATAACTTCCCTGAAAAACTGTTTTTT.

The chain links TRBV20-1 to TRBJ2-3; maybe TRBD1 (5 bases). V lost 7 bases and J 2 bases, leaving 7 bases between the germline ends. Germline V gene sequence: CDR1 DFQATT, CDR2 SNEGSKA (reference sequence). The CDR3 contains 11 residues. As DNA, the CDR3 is TGCAGTGTCAGGGTCACAGATACGCAGTATTTT. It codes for CSVRVTDTQYF.

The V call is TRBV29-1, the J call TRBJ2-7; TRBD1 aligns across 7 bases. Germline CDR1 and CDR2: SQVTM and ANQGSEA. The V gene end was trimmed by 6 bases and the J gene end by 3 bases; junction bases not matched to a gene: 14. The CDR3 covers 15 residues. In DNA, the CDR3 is TGCAGCGTGGACAGGCTGTCTATAGTCCACTACGAGCAGTACTTC. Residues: CSVDRLSIVHYEQYF.

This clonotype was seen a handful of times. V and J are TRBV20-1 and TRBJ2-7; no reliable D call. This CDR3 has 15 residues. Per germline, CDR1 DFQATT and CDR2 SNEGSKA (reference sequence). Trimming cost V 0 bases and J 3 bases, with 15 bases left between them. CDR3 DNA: TGCAGTGCTAGAGATTTGGCACGTAGCCGCTACGAGCAGTACTTC. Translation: CSARDLARSRYEQYF.

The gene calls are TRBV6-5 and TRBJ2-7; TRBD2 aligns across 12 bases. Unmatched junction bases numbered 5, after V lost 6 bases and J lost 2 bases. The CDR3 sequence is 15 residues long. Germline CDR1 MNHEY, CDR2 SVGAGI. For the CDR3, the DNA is TGTGCCAGCAGAATGGGACTAGCGGGTCCCTACGAGCAGTACTTC. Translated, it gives CASRMGLAGPYEQYF.

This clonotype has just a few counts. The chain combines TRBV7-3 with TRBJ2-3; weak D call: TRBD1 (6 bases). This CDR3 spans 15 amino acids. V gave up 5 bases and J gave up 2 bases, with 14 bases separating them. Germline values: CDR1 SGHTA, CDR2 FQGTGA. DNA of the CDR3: TGTGCCAGCAGCCTAGTAGGGGGTTTCACAGATACGCAGTATTTT. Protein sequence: CASSLVGGFTDTQYF.

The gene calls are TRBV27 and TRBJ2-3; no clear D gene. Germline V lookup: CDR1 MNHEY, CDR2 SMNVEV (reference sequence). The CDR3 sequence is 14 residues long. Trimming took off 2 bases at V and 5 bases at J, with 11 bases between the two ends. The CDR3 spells CASSLKLWIDTQYF. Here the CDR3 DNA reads TGTGCCAGCAGTTTAAAACTTTGGATAGATACGCAGTATTTT.

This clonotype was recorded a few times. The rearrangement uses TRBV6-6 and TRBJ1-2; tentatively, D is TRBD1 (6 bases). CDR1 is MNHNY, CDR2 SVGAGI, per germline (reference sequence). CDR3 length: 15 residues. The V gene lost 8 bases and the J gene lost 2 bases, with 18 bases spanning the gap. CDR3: CASRPPTGVNYGYTF. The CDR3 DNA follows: TGTGCCAGCCGACCGCCGACAGGCGTAAACTATGGCTACACCTTC.